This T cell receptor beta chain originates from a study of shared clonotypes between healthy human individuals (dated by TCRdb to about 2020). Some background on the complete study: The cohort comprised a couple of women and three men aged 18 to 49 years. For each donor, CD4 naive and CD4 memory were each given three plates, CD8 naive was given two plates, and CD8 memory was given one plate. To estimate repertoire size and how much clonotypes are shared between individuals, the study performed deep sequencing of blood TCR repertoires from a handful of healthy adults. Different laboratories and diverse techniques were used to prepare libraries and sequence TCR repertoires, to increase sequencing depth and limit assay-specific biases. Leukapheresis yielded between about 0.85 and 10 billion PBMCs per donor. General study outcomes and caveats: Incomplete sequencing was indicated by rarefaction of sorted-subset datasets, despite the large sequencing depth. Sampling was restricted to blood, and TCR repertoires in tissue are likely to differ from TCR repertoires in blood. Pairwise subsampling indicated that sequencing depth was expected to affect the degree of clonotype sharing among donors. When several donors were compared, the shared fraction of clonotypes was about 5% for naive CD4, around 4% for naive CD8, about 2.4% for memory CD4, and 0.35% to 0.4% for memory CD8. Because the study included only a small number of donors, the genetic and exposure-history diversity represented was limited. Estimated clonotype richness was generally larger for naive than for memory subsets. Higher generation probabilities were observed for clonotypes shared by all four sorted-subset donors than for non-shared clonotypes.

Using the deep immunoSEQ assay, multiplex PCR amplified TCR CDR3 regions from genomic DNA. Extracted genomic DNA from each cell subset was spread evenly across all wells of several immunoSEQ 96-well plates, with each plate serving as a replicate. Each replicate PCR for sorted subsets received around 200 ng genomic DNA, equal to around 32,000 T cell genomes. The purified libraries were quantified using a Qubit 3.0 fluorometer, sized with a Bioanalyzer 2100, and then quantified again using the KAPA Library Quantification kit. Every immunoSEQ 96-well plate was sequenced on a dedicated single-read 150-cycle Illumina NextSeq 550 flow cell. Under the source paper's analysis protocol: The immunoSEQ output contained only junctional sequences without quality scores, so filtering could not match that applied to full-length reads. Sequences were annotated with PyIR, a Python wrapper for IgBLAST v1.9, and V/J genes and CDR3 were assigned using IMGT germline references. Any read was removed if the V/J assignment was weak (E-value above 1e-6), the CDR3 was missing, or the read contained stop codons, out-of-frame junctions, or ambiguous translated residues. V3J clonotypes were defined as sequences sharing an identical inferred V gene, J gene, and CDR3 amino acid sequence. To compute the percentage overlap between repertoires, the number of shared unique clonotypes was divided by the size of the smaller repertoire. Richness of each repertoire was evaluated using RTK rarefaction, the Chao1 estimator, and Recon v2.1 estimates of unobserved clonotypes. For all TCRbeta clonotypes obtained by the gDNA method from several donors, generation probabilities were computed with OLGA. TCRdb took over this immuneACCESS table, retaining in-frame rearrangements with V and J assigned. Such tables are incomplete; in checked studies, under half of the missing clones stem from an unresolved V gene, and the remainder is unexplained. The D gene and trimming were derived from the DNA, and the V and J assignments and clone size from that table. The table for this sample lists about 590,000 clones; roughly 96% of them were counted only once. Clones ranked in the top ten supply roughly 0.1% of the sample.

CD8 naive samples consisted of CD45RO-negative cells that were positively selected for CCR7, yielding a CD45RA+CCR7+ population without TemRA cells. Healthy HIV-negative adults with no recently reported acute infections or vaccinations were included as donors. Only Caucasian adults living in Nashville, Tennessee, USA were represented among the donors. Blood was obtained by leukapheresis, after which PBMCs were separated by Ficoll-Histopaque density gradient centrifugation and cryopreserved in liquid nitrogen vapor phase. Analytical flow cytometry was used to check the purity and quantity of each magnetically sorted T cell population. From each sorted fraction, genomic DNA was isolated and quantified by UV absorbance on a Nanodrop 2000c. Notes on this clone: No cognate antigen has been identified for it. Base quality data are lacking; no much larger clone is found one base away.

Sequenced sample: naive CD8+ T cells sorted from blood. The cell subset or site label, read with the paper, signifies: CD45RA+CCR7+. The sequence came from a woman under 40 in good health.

The CDR3 is CASSLRTYTYEQYF. Read as DNA, the sequence is TGTGCCAGCAGTTTACGGACCTACACCTACGAGCAGTACTTC. Recombination linked TRBV28 to TRBJ2-7; the D gene assignment is ambiguous. The germline V gene supplies CDR1 MDHEN and CDR2 SYDVKM. From the cysteine up to the phenylalanine, the CDR3 has a length of 14 residues. Solely the CDR3 DNA is kept, with 42 bases framed from the first base. V gives up 2 bases and J gives up 2 bases, and the segment between their germline ends measures 10 bases.